The clone carrying this T cell receptor beta chain was counted only a few times. Assay: immunoSEQ multiplex PCR; the TCRdb copy retains only in-frame clones and omits some. The sample yields 200,000 to 250,000 clones, roughly 84% seen once. This specimen comes from a study of blood T cell repertoires in COVID-19. Turning to the study itself: The United States, Italy and Spain provided the acute and convalescent COVID-19 samples.

V dropped 11 bases and J dropped 0 bases, with 14 bases sitting between them. The CDR3 spans 14 residues. CDR1 is ENHRY and CDR2 is SYGVKD in the germline V gene. The clonotype was recovered from a woman older than 75 with acute or convalescent COVID-19. Sequencing input: peripheral blood. V gene TRBV10-3 combines with J gene TRBJ1-3, with D perhaps TRBD1 (6 bases). CDR3 loop: CASMGQVSGNTIYF. CDR3 DNA: TGTGCCTCCATGGGACAAGTCTCTGGAAACACCATATATTTT.